A selection of T cell receptor beta chains follows, all from one sample in a study of blood T cell repertoires in COVID-19. Profiled with immunoSEQ multiplex PCR; TCRdb holds only in-frame clones, not every one. Among about 170,000 clones listed, around four fifths were seen once. Sequenced: PBMCs or T cells enriched from blood (not recorded which). These receptors all stem from a woman aged 45 to 65 who had recovered from COVID-19. CDR3s include the opening cysteine and the closing phenylalanine or tryptophan. D genes are given only for firm matches. Where a row states a size, it is once, few, many or the class of an expanded clone; other rows omit it.

v_call	clone_size	j_call	d_call	cdr3_aa	cdr3_nt
TRBV5-1	-	TRBJ1-1	-	CASSLAGPGAEAFF	TGCGCCAGCAGCTTGGCCGGCCCAGGCGCTGAAGCTTTCTTT
TRBV5-1	-	TRBJ1-2	-	CASSSQGNYGYTF	TGCGCCAGCAGCTCACAGGGAAACTATGGCTACACCTTC
TRBV19	-	TRBJ1-5	TRBD1	CASSMGQGIYSNQPQHF	TGTGCCAGTAGTATGGGACAGGGGATCTATAGCAATCAGCCCCAGCATTTT
TRBV20-1	-	TRBJ1-2	-	CSAKGRGGYTF	TGCAGTGCTAAGGGCAGGGGTGGCTACACCTTC
TRBV3-1/TRBV3-2	-	TRBJ2-2	TRBD2	CASSPRLAVAGELFF	TGTGCCAGCAGCCCCCGGCTAGCGGTAGCCGGGGAGCTGTTTTTT
TRBV5-4	-	TRBJ1-3	-	CASSFQGLGNTIYF	TGTGCCAGCAGCTTCCAGGGTCTCGGAAACACCATATATTTT
TRBV6-2/TRBV6-3	-	TRBJ2-1	-	CASSSGLYNEQFF	TGTGCCAGCAGTTCGGGACTTTACAATGAGCAGTTCTTC
TRBV7-2	-	TRBJ2-1	TRBD2	CASSLGLAGGAQFF	TGTGCCAGCAGCCTCGGACTAGCGGGAGGGGCCCAGTTCTTC
TRBV19	-	TRBJ1-1	-	CASRDRGKGTEAFF	TGTGCCAGTAGGGACCGAGGGAAGGGTACTGAAGCTTTCTTT
TRBV9	-	TRBJ1-5	-	CASSTGDRDWPQHF	TGTGCCAGCAGCACAGGAGACCGAGATTGGCCCCAGCATTTT
TRBV23-1	-	TRBJ1-5	TRBD1	CASREGGGSNQPQHF	TGCGCCAGCAGGGAAGGGGGCGGTAGCAATCAGCCCCAGCATTTT
TRBV6-5	-	TRBJ1-5	TRBD1	CASSYDRGLNQPQHF	TGTGCCAGCAGTTACGACAGGGGTCTAAATCAGCCCCAGCATTTT
TRBV27	-	TRBJ2-5	-	CASKNILYQETQYF	TGTGCCAGCAAAAATATCTTGTACCAAGAGACCCAGTACTTC
TRBV5-1	-	TRBJ2-1	TRBD1	CASSPGQGMGEQFF	TGCGCCAGCAGCCCCGGACAGGGGATGGGTGAGCAGTTCTTC
TRBV24-1	-	TRBJ2-1	TRBD1	CATSDSGTGRGEQFF	TGTGCCACCAGTGATTCCGGGACAGGAAGGGGTGAGCAGTTCTTC
TRBV20-1	-	TRBJ2-1	-	CSASRSADGDNEQFF	TGCAGTGCTAGTCGAAGCGCGGATGGTGACAATGAGCAGTTCTTC
TRBV12-3/TRBV12-4	-	TRBJ1-4	-	CASLRDNEKLFF	TGTGCCAGCTTACGGGATAATGAAAAACTGTTTTTT
TRBV10-1	-	TRBJ1-4	-	CASSAGLNEKLFF	TGCGCCAGCAGTGCTGGGCTTAATGAAAAACTGTTTTTT
TRBV5-5	-	TRBJ1-1	TRBD1	CASSTYRDRGRTEAFF	TGTGCCAGCAGCACATACCGGGACAGGGGGCGCACTGAAGCTTTCTTT
TRBV9	-	TRBJ2-1	TRBD2	CASSERTGTSDEQFF	TGTGCCAGCAGCGAGAGGACAGGGACTAGCGATGAGCAGTTCTTC
TRBV4-3	-	TRBJ1-5	-	CATRTALYSNQPQHF	TGCGCCACCCGGACAGCCCTTTATAGCAATCAGCCCCAGCATTTT
TRBV7-6	-	TRBJ1-3	-	CASSLYDAGAGNTIYF	TGTGCCAGCAGCTTATACGATGCGGGGGCTGGAAACACCATATATTTT
TRBV3-1/TRBV3-2	-	TRBJ2-5	-	CASSLTGETQYF	TGTGCCAGCAGCCTTACAGGGGAGACCCAGTACTTC
TRBV9	once	TRBJ1-2	TRBD1	CASSSSGGQGAVTF	TGTGCCAGCAGCAGTAGCGGGGGACAGGGGGCGGTTACCTTC
TRBV21-1	-	TRBJ1-1	-	CASSDPWVAGGCETEAFF	TGTGCCAGCAGCGACCCGTGGGTGGCAGGGGGTTGCGAGACTGAAGCTTTCTTT
TRBV11-1	-	TRBJ1-1	-	CASSLSVDTEAFF	TGTGCCAGCAGCTTATCGGTGGACACTGAAGCTTTCTTT
TRBV10-3	once	TRBJ1-2	-	CAIRGGNLFYGYTF	TGTGCCATCAGAGGGGGAAACCTTTTCTATGGCTACACCTTC
TRBV3-1/TRBV3-2	-	TRBJ1-1	-	CASSQTWNRQNTEAFF	TGTGCCAGCAGCCAAACATGGAACAGACAGAACACTGAAGCTTTCTTT
TRBV11-3	-	TRBJ2-5	-	CASSSQETQYF	TGTGCCAGCAGCTCTCAAGAGACCCAGTACTTC
TRBV19	-	TRBJ2-5	TRBD2	CASSSSSGGAWETQYF	TGTGCCAGTAGTTCGTCTAGCGGGGGGGCTTGGGAGACCCAGTACTTC
TRBV4-3	-	TRBJ2-3	-	CASSLGGRGDTQYF	TGCGCCAGCAGCTTGGGGGGGCGGGGCGATACGCAGTATTTT
TRBV6-6	-	TRBJ2-1	TRBD1	CASSPSGTGLGEQFF	TGTGCCAGCAGTCCCTCCGGGACAGGGTTGGGTGAGCAGTTCTTC
TRBV11-3	-	TRBJ2-1	TRBD2	CASSFKGLAGVSYNEQFF	TGTGCCAGCAGCTTCAAGGGACTAGCGGGGGTCTCCTACAATGAGCAGTTCTTC
TRBV11-3	-	TRBJ1-2	TRBD1	CASSPGQGEGYTF	TGTGCCAGCAGCCCGGGACAGGGTGAGGGCTACACCTTC
TRBV9	-	TRBJ1-1	-	CASSVVAGEPEAFF	TGTGCCAGCAGCGTAGTGGCGGGAGAACCTGAAGCTTTCTTT
TRBV28	-	TRBJ1-1	-	CASSPSILEAFF	TGTGCCAGCAGTCCCTCTATTTTAGAAGCTTTCTTT
TRBV28	many	TRBJ1-6	-	CASSSLDLNNSPLHF	TGTGCCAGCAGTTCTCTCGACTTAAATAATTCACCCCTCCACTTT
TRBV28	once	TRBJ1-5	TRBD1	CASTPGTGRRPQHF	TGTGCCAGCACCCCCGGGACAGGTCGCCGACCCCAGCATTTT
TRBV9	once	TRBJ1-6	TRBD1	CASSISRDRGSPLHF	TGTGCCAGCAGCATATCCCGGGACAGGGGTTCACCCCTCCACTTT
TRBV5-1	once	TRBJ2-2	-	CASSSGPPGELFF	TGCGCCAGCAGCAGTGGCCCCCCCGGGGAGCTGTTTTTT
TRBV5-1	-	TRBJ2-1	-	CASSSMRGNEQFF	TGCGCCAGCAGCTCAATGAGAGGCAATGAGCAGTTCTTC
TRBV27	few	TRBJ1-5	TRBD1	CASSLSHGQGRNQPQHF	TGTGCCAGCAGTTTATCTCACGGACAGGGGAGAAATCAGCCCCAGCATTTT
TRBV25-1	-	TRBJ2-1	TRBD2	CASSNSGRGRDEQFF	TGTGCCAGCAGTAATAGCGGGAGGGGTCGGGATGAGCAGTTCTTC
TRBV6-5	few	TRBJ1-1	-	CASSNGQEAFF	TGTGCCAGCAGTAACGGACAGGAAGCTTTCTTT
TRBV6-4	-	TRBJ2-1	TRBD2	CASSIMGHTGTRMYNEQFF	TGTGCCAGCAGTATAATGGGGCACACCGGGACTAGGATGTACAATGAGCAGTTCTTC
TRBV7-2	-	TRBJ2-5	TRBD2	CASSVTGTSGQETQYF	TGTGCCAGCAGCGTTACCGGGACTAGCGGCCAAGAGACCCAGTACTTC
TRBV12-3/TRBV12-4	-	TRBJ1-6	-	CASSSGPGQLHF	TGTGCCAGCAGTTCCGGACCCGGACAGCTCCACTTT
TRBV4-3	-	TRBJ2-3	TRBD2	CASSHPLGTSGTDTQYF	TGCGCCAGCAGCCACCCCCTCGGGACTAGCGGCACAGATACGCAGTATTTT
TRBV10-1	-	TRBJ2-1	TRBD2	CASSGSGRAAYNEQFF	TGCGCCAGCAGTGGTAGCGGGAGGGCGGCCTACAATGAGCAGTTCTTC
TRBV7-2	-	TRBJ1-3	-	CASGGSYRDTIYF	TGTGCCAGCGGAGGCAGTTACAGGGACACCATATATTTT
TRBV6-2/TRBV6-3	-	TRBJ2-3	TRBD1	CASSEIQGTVGTDTQYF	TGTGCCAGCAGCGAAATACAGGGGACGGTCGGCACAGATACGCAGTATTTT
TRBV28	-	TRBJ1-2	-	CASVTFGSLYGYTF	TGTGCCAGCGTAACTTTTGGGAGCCTCTATGGCTACACCTTC
TRBV19	-	TRBJ1-1	-	CASSRGGMAEAFF	TGTGCCAGTAGTCGGGGGGGTATGGCTGAAGCTTTCTTT
TRBV7-2	-	TRBJ1-5	-	CASRYRQGSNQPQHF	TGTGCCAGCAGGTACCGCCAGGGTAGCAATCAGCCCCAGCATTTT
TRBV6-2/TRBV6-3	-	TRBJ1-5	-	CASSYAWGGRIYQPQHF	TGTGCCAGCAGTTACGCTTGGGGGGGCCGGATCTATCAGCCCCAGCATTTT
TRBV11-3	-	TRBJ1-1	TRBD1	CASSLLPGGNTEAFF	TGTGCCAGCAGCTTATTGCCAGGGGGCAACACTGAAGCTTTCTTT
TRBV5-5	once	TRBJ1-4	TRBD1	CASSPGQGIIGEKLFF	TGTGCCAGCAGCCCTGGACAGGGGATAATTGGCGAAAAACTGTTTTTT
TRBV10-2	-	TRBJ2-1	-	CASSAKTAGNEQFF	TGCGCCAGCAGCGCTAAGACGGCGGGCAATGAGCAGTTCTTC
TRBV2	-	TRBJ1-5	-	CASSAREGYQPQHF	TGTGCCAGCAGCGCGAGGGAGGGGTATCAGCCCCAGCATTTT